The present entry profiles one T cell receptor beta chain with its context. Its matching antigen is unknown. The read terminates 3 residues ahead of where the CDR3 ends, so the germline J gene completes it. The sample is drawn from a study of Tregs in tolerant kidney transplant recipients. Points from the study as a whole: Tregs expanded with activated donor B cells seemed most donor-specific.

The CDR3 is 15 residues long. Germline CDR1 is SEHNR and CDR2 is FQNEAQ (reference sequence). The junction had 3 bases not matched to a gene; V was cut back by 4 bases and J by 2 bases. Clones were read by immunoSEQ multiplex PCR, and TCRdb kept only the in-frame ones, dropping some. This sample's table has 45,000 to 55,000 clones. The sample in question was CD4+ T cells from blood, obtained before the transplant. This receptor was taken from a human donor who received a combined kidney and bone marrow transplant. V and J are TRBV7-9 and TRBJ2-7, with TRBD2 identical over 12 bases. The CDR3 reads CASSSGLAGTYEQYF. The CDR3 DNA, read in part, is TGTGCCAGCAGCTCTGGACTAGCGGGGACCTACGAG.